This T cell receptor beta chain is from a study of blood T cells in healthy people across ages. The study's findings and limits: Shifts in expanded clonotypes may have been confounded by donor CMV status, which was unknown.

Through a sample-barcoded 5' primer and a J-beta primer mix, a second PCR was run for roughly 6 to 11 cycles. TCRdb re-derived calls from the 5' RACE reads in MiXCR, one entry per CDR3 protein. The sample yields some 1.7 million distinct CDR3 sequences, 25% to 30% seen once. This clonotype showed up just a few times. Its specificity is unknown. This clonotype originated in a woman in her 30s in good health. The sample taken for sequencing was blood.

In DNA form, the CDR3 reads TGTGCCAGCAGCCTTGGGGGTCTCGGGGTGAAGGAGCAGTACTTC. Its translation: CASSLGGLGVKEQYF. V usage is TRBV3-1 and J usage is TRBJ2-7; D tentatively fits TRBD1 or TRBD2 (5 bases each). The CDR3 runs to 15 residues. Germline V gives CDR1 LGHDT, CDR2 YNNKEL (reference sequence). Trimming cost V 4 bases and J 7 bases, with 20 bases left between them.